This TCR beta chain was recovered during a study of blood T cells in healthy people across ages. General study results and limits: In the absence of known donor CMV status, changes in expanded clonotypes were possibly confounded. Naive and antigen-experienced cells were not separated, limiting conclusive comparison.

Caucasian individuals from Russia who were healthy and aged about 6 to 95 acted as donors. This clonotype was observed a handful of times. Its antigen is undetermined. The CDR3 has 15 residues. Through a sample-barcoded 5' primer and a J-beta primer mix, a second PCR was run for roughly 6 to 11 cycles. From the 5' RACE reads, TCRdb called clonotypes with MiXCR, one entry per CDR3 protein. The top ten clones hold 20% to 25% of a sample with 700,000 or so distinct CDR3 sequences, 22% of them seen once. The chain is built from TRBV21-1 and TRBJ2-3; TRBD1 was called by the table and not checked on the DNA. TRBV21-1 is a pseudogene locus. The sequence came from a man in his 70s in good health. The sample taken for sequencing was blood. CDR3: CASSTQGASTDTQYF. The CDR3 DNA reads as TGTGCCAGCAGCACCCAGGGGGCTAGCACAGATACGCAGTATTTT.